The sequence of this T cell receptor (beta chain) was determined in a study of T-cell memory formation after mild COVID-19. TCRdb fed the 5' RACE reads into MiXCR, producing one record per CDR3 protein. Here the sample spans fewer than 650,000 distinct CDR3 sequences, 15% to 20% being singletons. Germline trimming cut 2 bases from V and 3 bases from J; bases unmatched to any gene: 5. This CDR3 spans 15 amino acids. The V gene's germline CDR1 is MNHEY and CDR2 SVGEGT. This sequence originates from an adult woman who had mild COVID-19 (a few samples of this study predate the infection). Cell type and time point are not known. The chain recombines TRBV6-2 or TRBV6-3 with TRBJ2-7, with 9 bases fitting TRBD1. Sequencing was carried out using PBMCs or a T cell subset sorted from them (not recorded which). The CDR3 DNA is TGTGCCAGCAGTTACGGGACAGGGCAGCTCTACGAGCAGTACTTC. This gives the protein CASSYGTGQLYEQYF.